A single sample is the source of the 10 T cell receptor beta chains below, sequenced in a study of persistence of HIV-infected CD4 T cells. Antigen specificity for these receptors is unknown. The libraries were made with immunoSEQ version 4 in survey mode. Measured with immunoSEQ multiplex PCR; TCRdb has only the in-frame clones, and not every one. The data contain about 45,000 clones, approximately 90% of them singletons. Anti-CD3/anti-CD28 beads served as a nonspecific positive control stimulus. Responding CD4+ T cells were sorted by upregulation of both CD40 ligand and CD69. Sample: CD4+ T cells sorted from PBMCs after 18-hour stimulation, taken from a patient who received antiretroviral therapy. The source is an adult woman with HIV who was CMV-seropositive.

The gene calls are TRBV5-4 and TRBJ1-6; D uncertain. Germline assignment: CDR1 SGHNT and CDR2 YYREEE (reference sequence). This CDR3 comprises 16 residues. V dropped 0 bases and J dropped 0 bases, with 7 bases sitting between them. CDR3 sequence reads: CASSLGLSSYNSPLHF. CDR3 sequence (DNA): TGTGCCAGCAGCTTGGGACTGAGCTCCTATAATTCACCCCTCCACTTT.

The chain is built from TRBV27 and TRBJ2-3; D is unresolved. This CDR3 contains 14 residues. Germline V gene lookup returns CDR1 MNHEY and CDR2 SMNVEV (reference sequence). V gave up 4 bases and J gave up 1 base, with 9 bases separating them. The CDR3 sequence: CASSWAVGTDTQYF. Written as DNA, the CDR3 is TGTGCCAGCAGTTGGGCAGTGGGCACAGATACGCAGTATTTT.

The J gene is TRBJ1-4, the V gene TRBV9; 11 bases map to TRBD1. V gave up 1 base and J gave up 7 bases; unmatched junction bases: 3. Germline CDR1 and CDR2: SGDLS and YYNGEE. The CDR3 has 15 residues. Here the CDR3 reads CASSVRTGGGEKLFF. The CDR3 DNA sequence: TGTGCCAGCAGCGTACGGACAGGGGGCGGTGAAAAACTGTTTTTT.

V usage is TRBV4-1 and J usage is TRBJ1-2, with 7 bases that match TRBD1. The length of the CDR3 is 14 residues. V lost 5 bases, J lost 6 bases, and 9 bases stayed unmatched. The V gene's germline CDR1 is MGHRA and CDR2 YSYEKL. This CDR3 is CASSTRQGADGYTF. The CDR3 DNA follows: TGCGCCAGCAGCACTCGACAGGGCGCGGATGGCTACACCTTC.

This clone was found once. This sequence joins TRBV5-1 and TRBJ1-2; D is uncertain. Trimming took 4 bases from V and 0 from J, leaving 13 bases between them. The germline V gene has CDR1 SGHRS and CDR2 YFSETQ. CDR3 size: 15 residues. The CDR3, as DNA: TGCGCCAGCAGCCGCGATACTGGAGCTAACTATGGCTACACCTTC. Translation gives CASSRDTGANYGYTF.

This sequence joins TRBV6-5 and TRBJ1-5, with D perhaps TRBD1 (6 bases). The CDR3 covers 14 residues. From germline, CDR1 is MNHEY and CDR2 SVGAGI. With 8 bases removed from V and 0 bases from J, the gap between germline ends came to 11 bases. CDR3 sequence: CASSDRSSNQPQHF. The CDR3 DNA sequence: TGTGCCAGCTCCGACAGGTCTAGCAATCAGCCCCAGCATTTT.

This chain connects TRBV19 to TRBJ1-5; D call uncertain. V was shortened by 1 base and J by 9 bases, with 7 bases between the two germline ends. Germline CDR1 LNHDA, CDR2 SQIVND (reference sequence). This CDR3 has 12 amino acids. This CDR3 is CASSIGGSPQHF. The CDR3 region has the DNA TGTGCCAGTAGTATAGGAGGGTCGCCCCAGCATTTT.

This chain joins TRBV9 and TRBJ2-3; D gene ambiguous. The germline gives CDR1 SGDLS, CDR2 YYNGEE. CDR3 length: 11 residues. Trimming left V 4 bases short and J 6 bases short, with 6 bases between. The CDR3 DNA is TGTGCCAGCAGCCTGGGCGATACGCAGTATTTT. It translates to CASSLGDTQYF. Variable domain in full (rest from reference TRBV9 and TRBJ2-3): DSGVTQTPKHLITATGQRVTLRCSPRSGDLSVYWYQQSLDQGLQFLIQYYNGEERAKGNILERFSAQQFPDLHSELNLSSLELGDSALYFCASSLGDTQYFGPGTRLTVL.

V gene TRBV27 combines with J gene TRBJ2-4; D is ambiguous. The V gene's germline CDR1 is MNHEY and CDR2 SMNVEV (reference sequence). V lost 2 bases, J lost 5 bases, and 7 bases lay in between. CDR3 size: 13 residues. The CDR3 DNA sequence: TGTGCCAGCAGTTTAACAGACCAAAACATTCAGTACTTC. Protein product: CASSLTDQNIQYF.

This sequence joins TRBV21-1 and TRBJ2-7; the table calls TRBD1, which could not be checked here. TRBV21-1 is given as a pseudogene. The CDR3 extends over 15 amino acids. CDR3 protein: CASEKGDRTSYEQYV. As DNA, the CDR3 is TGTGCCAGTGAAAAGGGGGACAGAACTTCCTACGAGCAGTACGTC.